Each of the 32 T cell receptor beta chains below was sequenced from the same sample in a study of OX40 agonist ivuxolimab in advanced cancers. Data came from immunoSEQ multiplex PCR; TCRdb stores just in-frame clones and leaves some out. Of approximately 94,000 clones in the sample, around 84% were seen once. The specimen was CD4+ or CD8+ T cells sorted from blood, collected in a trial of the OX40 agonist ivuxolimab. Receptors originate from an adult with an advanced solid tumor such as melanoma, head and neck, liver or kidney cancer.

The chain carries TRBV11-2 and TRBJ1-2; no reliable D call. Germline loops: CDR1 SGHAT, CDR2 FQNNGV. This CDR3 has 13 amino acids. Trimming took off 5 bases at V and 4 bases at J, with 11 bases between the two ends. The chain's CDR3 is CASSADGFYGYTF. CDR3 bases: TGTGCCAGCAGCGCCGACGGATTCTATGGCTACACCTTC.

The chain links TRBV6-1 to TRBJ2-5; no clear D. V lost 5 bases, J lost 2 bases, and 15 bases lay in between. CDR1 and CDR2 from the germline V gene are MNHNS and SASEGT. The CDR3 is made up of 15 amino acids. The CDR3 is CASSTGPGSQETQYF. CDR3 nucleotides: TGTGCCAGCAGTACCGGGCCCGGGTCTCAAGAGACCCAGTACTTC.

This rearrangement joins TRBV27 to TRBJ1-2; D might be TRBD1 (6 bases). This CDR3 is built from 12 residues. CDR1 is MNHEY and CDR2 is SMNVEV in the germline V gene (reference sequence). The ends were cut back, 6 bases at V and 8 bases at J, with 13 bases in the middle. The CDR3 loop is CASSQTGSGYTF. CDR3 sequence (DNA): TGTGCCAGCAGCCAAACAGGGAGCGGCTACACCTTC.

This CDR3 is CASSLGTGKSYNEQFF. The CDR3 bases are TGTGCCAGCAGCTTAGGGACAGGGAAGTCCTACAATGAGCAGTTCTTC. V usage is TRBV11-1 and J usage is TRBJ2-1; the match to TRBD1 covers 8 bases. Germline trimming cut 1 base from V and 1 base from J; bases unmatched to any gene: 3. CDR3 size: 16 residues. Germline CDR1 SGHAT, CDR2 FQDESV (reference sequence).

The rearrangement links TRBV6-5 to TRBJ2-5; D is unclear. Germline V CDR1 and CDR2: MNHEY, SVGAGI. This CDR3 region has 13 residues. The germline V and J ends were trimmed by 0 bases and 5 bases, with 7 bases remaining between them. CDR3 in amino acids: CASSYSPIETQYF. The CDR3 DNA sequence: TGTGCCAGCAGTTACTCGCCGATCGAGACCCAGTACTTC.

The chain has TRBV5-4 and TRBJ1-1; D gene unclear. The CDR3 spans 12 residues. V was clipped by 0 bases and J by 4 bases, with 4 bases between them. Per germline, CDR1 SGHNT and CDR2 YYREEE (reference sequence). As DNA, the CDR3 is TGTGCCAGCAGCTTGGACGCCACTGAAGCTTTCTTT. Translated, it gives CASSLDATEAFF.

The chain uses TRBV6-1 and TRBJ1-3, with 7 bases aligning to TRBD1. V shed 9 bases, J shed 2 bases, and the junction held 4 bases outside the gene matches. In germline, CDR1 is MNHNS, CDR2 SASEGT. The CDR3 is made up of 13 amino acids. In DNA form, the CDR3 reads TGTGCCAGTACCACAGGGGCTGGAAACACCATATATTTT. This sequence encodes CASTTGAGNTIYF.

This clone occurred once. This chain joins TRBV28 and TRBJ2-7, with a weak D call TRBD2 (5 bases). Trimming took off 1 base at V and 5 bases at J, with 6 bases between the two ends. Germline loops: CDR1 MDHEN, CDR2 SYDVKM. CDR3 length: 12 residues. The CDR3 loop is CASSLLRDEQYF. The CDR3 DNA reads as TGTGCCAGCAGTTTATTGAGGGACGAGCAGTACTTC.

Details on this clone: Within the sample, other DNA sequences also encode this same CDR3. The V gene is TRBV5-1, the J gene TRBJ2-7; D is possibly TRBD1 or TRBD2 (5 bases each). Germline V lookup: CDR1 SGHRS, CDR2 YFSETQ. V was trimmed by 2 bases and J by 4 bases, leaving 10 bases between them. The CDR3 sequence is 13 residues long. The CDR3 sequence is CASSFGTGYEQYV. The DNA of the CDR3 is TGCGCCAGCAGCTTTGGGACGGGGTACGAGCAGTACGTC.

This clone was counted between two and nine times. This chain connects TRBV2 to TRBJ2-7; TRBD2 might be the D (6 bases). The CDR3 extends over 12 amino acids. Germline V gene data show CDR1 as SNHLY and CDR2 as FYNNEI. V lost 11 bases, J lost 5 bases, and 16 bases lay in between. The CDR3 region has the DNA TGTGCCGTCCGGGGGACGGGGCACGAGCAGTACGTC. It is translated as CAVRGTGHEQYV.

This clone has more than one count but fewer than ten. The chain uses TRBV19 and TRBJ1-1; 9 nucleotides agree with TRBD1. This CDR3 spans 11 amino acids. Trimming removed 5 bases from V and 13 bases from J; junction bases left unmatched: 5. CDR1 and CDR2 from the germline V gene are LNHDA and SQIVND (reference sequence). The CDR3 nucleotides are TGTGCCAGTAGTTCCAGGGGACAGGGTTTCTTT. Protein sequence: CASSSRGQGFF. The variable domain in full, completed from reference TRBV19 and TRBJ1-1, reads DGGITQSPKYLFRKEGQNVTLSCEQNLNHDAMYWYRQDPGQGLRLIYYSQIVNDFQKGDIAEGYSVSREKKESFPLTVTSAQKNPTAFYLCASSSRGQGFFGQGTRLTVV.

The chain joins TRBV5-5 to TRBJ1-2, with no clear D. V was shortened by 0 bases and J by 3 bases, with 9 bases between the two germline ends. The CDR3 length is 14 residues. Germline-derived CDR1 and CDR2 are SGHKS and YYEKEE (reference sequence). As DNA, the CDR3 is TGTGCCAGCAGCTTGGGGCCGAGAGACTATGGCTACACCTTC. As protein: CASSLGPRDYGYTF.

This chain joins TRBV7-2 and TRBJ2-6; TRBD1 aligns across 7 bases. The CDR3 loop spans 16 amino acids. J gave up 4 bases and V 7 bases, and 10 bases lay outside the gene matches. CDR1 and CDR2 from the germline V gene are SGHTA and FQGNSA. CDR3 bases: TGTGCCAGCACCTCAGTAGACAGGGCCGGGGCCAACGTCCTGACTTTC. Its translation: CASTSVDRAGANVLTF.

The rearrangement uses TRBV5-1 and TRBJ2-5; weak D call: TRBD1 (5 bases). The V end was cut by 1 base, the J end by 3 bases, with 7 bases between. The CDR3 consists of 13 residues. Per the germline V gene, CDR1 is SGHRS and CDR2 is YFSETQ. Here the CDR3 reads CASSLTGKETQYF. CDR3 in DNA: TGCGCCAGCAGCTTGACAGGAAAAGAGACCCAGTACTTC.

The chain is built from TRBV29-1 and TRBJ2-5; TRBD1 matches 9 bases. The length of the CDR3 is 12 residues. The germline V gene encodes CDR1 SQVTM and CDR2 ANQGSEA. J was trimmed by 5 bases and V by 4 bases; bases with no gene match: 2. CDR3: CSVGDRVETQYF. The CDR3 nucleotides are TGCAGCGTTGGGGACAGGGTTGAGACCCAGTACTTC.

The genes are TRBV11-2 and TRBJ1-5; D gene ambiguous. There are 14 residues in the CDR3. Germline values: CDR1 SGHAT, CDR2 FQNNGV. V was clipped by 5 bases and J by 6 bases, with 14 bases between them. CDR3 region: CASSTTQSGQPQHF. The CDR3, as DNA: TGTGCCAGCAGCACGACACAGTCCGGTCAGCCCCAGCATTTT.

The chain has TRBV7-2 and TRBJ1-5; D not resolved. This CDR3 region has 13 residues. The germline V gene encodes CDR1 SGHTA and CDR2 FQGNSA. Trimming cost V 1 base and J 7 bases, with 8 bases left between them. The CDR3 protein is CASSLEGHQPQHF. The CDR3 coding sequence is TGTGCCAGCAGCTTAGAGGGTCACCAGCCCCAGCATTTT.

The chain links TRBV9 to TRBJ2-5, with 10 bases lining up with TRBD1. The junction had 16 bases not matched to a gene; V was cut back by 10 bases and J by 4 bases. The CDR3 length is 16 residues. Per the germline V gene, CDR1 is SGDLS and CDR2 is YYNGEE. This CDR3 reads CAPHKDGQGGVETQYF. Written as DNA, the CDR3 is TGTGCCCCCCACAAGGATGGACAGGGGGGGGTAGAGACCCAGTACTTC.

The CDR3: CASSQDYSGVGTYGYTF. The CDR3 coding sequence is TGCGCCAGCAGCCAAGATTATTCGGGAGTGGGGACCTATGGCTACACCTTC. The chain is built from TRBV4-3 and TRBJ1-2, with D perhaps TRBD1 (5 bases). The CDR3 contains 17 residues. The ends were cut back, 0 bases at V and 4 bases at J, with 18 bases in the middle. Germline V gives CDR1 LGHNA, CDR2 YSLEER.

The chain is built from TRBV6-1 and TRBJ1-5; TRBD1 matches 7 bases. The CDR3 runs 14 residues. V gave up 6 bases and J gave up 3 bases; unmatched junction bases: 5. Looked up from germline, CDR1 is MNHNS and CDR2 is SASEGT. CDR3 region: CASRGTVYNQPQHF. In nucleotides, the CDR3 is TGTGCCAGCAGAGGGACAGTTTACAATCAGCCCCAGCATTTT.

The chain recombines TRBV6-1 with TRBJ2-5; D uncertain. The CDR3 is made up of 13 amino acids. Germline-derived CDR1 and CDR2 are MNHNS and SASEGT. V lost 2 bases, J lost 5 bases, and 9 bases lay in between. CDR3 loop: CASSEQRPETQYF. The CDR3 DNA reads as TGTGCCAGCAGTGAACAAAGGCCGGAGACCCAGTACTTC.

This clone has only a few counts. V is TRBV4-2 and J is TRBJ1-1; no reliable D call. This CDR3 has 19 residues. Germline-derived CDR1 and CDR2 are LGHNA and YNFKEQ. Trimming removed 2 bases from V and 3 bases from J, with 25 bases in between. The CDR3 DNA reads TGTGCCAGCAGCCAATATACTGGCAGGTTACTTAGCGGTGACACTGAAGCTTTCTTT. Its protein product is CASSQYTGRLLSGDTEAFF.

The table lists this clone with a few counts. The DNA of the CDR3 is TGTGCCAGCAGCACCGGGACAGGGGAAATTACTGAAGCTTTCTTT. Protein: CASSTGTGEITEAFF. V is TRBV21-1 and J is TRBJ1-1; the table's TRBD1 call for D was not verified on the DNA. TRBV21-1 is shown as a pseudogene. The CDR3 is 15 amino acids.

The rearrangement uses TRBV9 and TRBJ1-2; TRBD1 matches at 9 bases. The CDR3 has 14 residues. Germline V gene lookup returns CDR1 SGDLS and CDR2 YYNGEE. V lost 1 base and J lost 3; bases outside the gene matches: 1. This CDR3 reads CASSVTGGDYGYTF. The CDR3 nucleotides read TGTGCCAGCAGCGTAACAGGGGGCGACTATGGCTACACCTTC.

V gene TRBV19 combines with J gene TRBJ1-2, with 7 bases aligning to TRBD1. Germline CDR1 is LNHDA and CDR2 is SQIVND (reference sequence). Trimming cost V 3 bases and J 4 bases; bases outside gene matches: 2. This CDR3 contains 13 residues. CDR3 coding DNA: TGTGCCAGTAGTATGGGACAGCCCTATGGCTACACCTTC. Residues: CASSMGQPYGYTF.

There are a few counts of this clone. The rearrangement uses TRBV29-1 and TRBJ2-3; 7 bases agree with TRBD1. Unmatched junction bases numbered 8, after V lost 8 bases and J lost 6 bases. The CDR3 sequence is 12 residues long. Germline V CDR1 and CDR2: SQVTM, ANQGSEA. CDR3 loop: CSLKTGLDTQYF. DNA for the CDR3: TGCAGCCTGAAGACAGGGTTGGATACGCAGTATTTT.

This chain links TRBV9 with TRBJ2-2, with 8 bases identical to TRBD1. The CDR3 totals 15 residues. The germline CDR1 and CDR2 sequences are SGDLS and YYNGEE. Trimming cost V 2 bases and J 6 bases; bases outside gene matches: 6. This CDR3 is CASSVQGAYPGELFF. The CDR3 bases are TGTGCCAGCAGCGTCCAGGGGGCCTACCCCGGGGAGCTGTTTTTT.

V and J are TRBV11-2 and TRBJ2-7; unclear D gene. The CDR3 totals 11 residues. The V end lost 0 bases, the J end lost 9 bases, and 6 bases lay between the germline ends. Germline assignment: CDR1 SGHAT and CDR2 FQNNGV. CDR3 nucleotides: TGTGCCAGCAGCTTAGATGCTGGGCAGTACTTC. It translates to CASSLDAGQYF.

This clone was recorded once. The chain is built from TRBV4-3 and TRBJ1-2; D ambiguous. The CDR3 contains 15 residues. Germline CDR1 and CDR2: LGHNA and YSLEER. The V end lost 3 bases, the J end lost 1 base, and 12 bases lay between the germline ends. In nucleotides, the CDR3 is TGCGCCAGCAGCCAGAGCGCAGGAGTTAACTATGGCTACACCTTC. It yields the protein CASSQSAGVNYGYTF.

The V call is TRBV7-2, the J call TRBJ1-2; D is undetermined. The CDR3 contains 15 residues. Looked up from germline, CDR1 is SGHTA and CDR2 is FQGNSA. The ends were cut back, 1 base at V and 0 bases at J, with 9 bases in the middle. This chain's CDR3 is CASSLGQVANYGYTF. The CDR3 DNA follows: TGTGCCAGCAGCTTAGGGCAGGTTGCTAACTATGGCTACACCTTC.

The rearrangement links TRBV5-3 to TRBJ2-7; 8 nucleotides match TRBD1. TRBV5-3 is labeled an ORF, and its function is uncertain. With 3 bases clipped from V and 6 bases from J, the junction kept 8 bases outside the gene matches. The CDR3 runs 14 residues. CDR3 loop: CARSCDRGWVEQYF. The CDR3 nucleotides read TGTGCCAGAAGCTGCGACAGGGGATGGGTCGAGCAGTACTTC.

V gene TRBV18 combines with J gene TRBJ1-1; no definite D call. V was clipped by 3 bases and J by 1 base, with 21 bases between them. This CDR3 region has 18 residues. The germline gives CDR1 KGHSH, CDR2 LQKENI. The CDR3 nucleotides read TGTGCCAGCTCACCGACGGGAGGTGCGCAGTTAGGGAACACTGAAGCTTTCTTT. It translates to CASSPTGGAQLGNTEAFF.